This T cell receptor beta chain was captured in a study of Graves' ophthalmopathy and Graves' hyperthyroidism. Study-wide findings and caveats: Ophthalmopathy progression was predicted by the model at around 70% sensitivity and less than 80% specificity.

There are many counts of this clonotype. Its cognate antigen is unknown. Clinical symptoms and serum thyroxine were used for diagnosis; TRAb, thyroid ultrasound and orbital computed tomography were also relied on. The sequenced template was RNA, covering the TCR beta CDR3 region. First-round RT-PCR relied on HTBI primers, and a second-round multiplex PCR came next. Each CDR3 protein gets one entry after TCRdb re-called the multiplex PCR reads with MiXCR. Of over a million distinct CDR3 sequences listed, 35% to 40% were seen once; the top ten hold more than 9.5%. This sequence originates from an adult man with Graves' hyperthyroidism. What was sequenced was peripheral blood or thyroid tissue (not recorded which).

The CDR3 DNA follows: TGTGCCAGCAGCGTAGTTGGGGGTTATAATTCACCCCTCCACTTT. This codes for CASSVVGGYNSPLHF. The chain has TRBV9 and TRBJ1-6; perhaps TRBD1 as D (5 bases). The CDR3 is 15 amino acids. Trimming stripped 0 bases from V and 4 bases from J, with 8 bases between. The germline V gene has CDR1 SGDLS and CDR2 YYNGEE.